A single T cell receptor beta chain is shown here with its context. The V segment lost 1 base and the J segment 3 bases; nucleotides outside the gene matches: 3. This CDR3 spans 15 amino acids. The germline V gene has CDR1 MGHRA and CDR2 YSYEKL. This sample was included in a study of blood T cell repertoires in COVID-19. Study overall: From T cells, B-cell-depleted T cells, or PBMCs came the material, which was cDNA or gDNA.

Authors' data handling: Reference gene primer amplification gave nucleated cell count estimates. Sequenced by immunoSEQ multiplex PCR; TCRdb stores in-frame clones only, minus some. V and J calls plus clone size are reproduced from that table; the DNA served to infer D and trimming. The table lists around 340,000 clones, about 92% of them singletons. This TCR came from an older woman with COVID-19, enrolled during active disease. The genes are TRBV4-1 and TRBJ2-3, with 8 bases lining up with TRBD2. The sample taken for sequencing was peripheral blood. CDR3 region: CASSQVGGATDTQYF. CDR3 bases: TGCGCCAGCAGCCAAGTCGGGGGGGCAACAGATACGCAGTATTTT.